This T cell receptor (beta chain) was identified in a study of blood T cell repertoires in COVID-19. In the original workflow: Amplification with reference gene primers provided the estimates of nucleated cell counts. The method was immunoSEQ multiplex PCR; TCRdb's version includes in-frame clones alone and lacks a portion of them. That table is the source of V, J and clone size, and D and trimming were worked out from the DNA. The sample contains fewer than 250,000 clones, 82% of which appear only once. The sequence derives from a woman in her seventies with acute or convalescent COVID-19. Sample: peripheral blood.

CDR3 protein: CSVVIVGEAFF. CDR3 in DNA: TGCAGCGTTGTCATCGTCGGGGAAGCTTTCTTT. This chain connects TRBV29-1 to TRBJ1-1; no clear D. The CDR3 covers 11 residues. The V and J ends lost 4 bases and 8 bases respectively, with 11 bases between them. CDR1 is SQVTM and CDR2 is ANQGSEA in the germline V gene.